This T cell receptor beta chain was sequenced in a study of control samples from healthy donors and cancer patients. TCRdb's copy holds only in-frame clones and misses some; the assay was immunoSEQ multiplex PCR. Among approximately 110,000 clones, approximately 89% were seen once, and the ten largest hold 6% to 8%. This clone has more than one count but fewer than ten. The length of the CDR3 is 13 residues. The germline V and J ends were trimmed by 2 bases and 3 bases, with 7 bases remaining between them. CDR1 is LGHDT and CDR2 is YNNKEL in the germline V gene (reference sequence). The sequence came from a young woman in good health. The J gene is TRBJ1-2, the V gene TRBV3-1 (or the pseudogene TRBV3-2); D remains unclear. Sequencing was carried out using blood. DNA of the CDR3: TGTGCCAGCAGCCAATCGAAATACTATGGCTACACCTTC. Protein sequence: CASSQSKYYGYTF.